These T cell receptor beta chains were read from a single sample in a study of T cells in Graves' hyperthyroidism and ophthalmopathy. TCRdb re-called the multiplex PCR reads with MiXCR, one entry per CDR3 protein. This sample has a few hundred thousand distinct CDR3 sequences, with around 13% found just once. The sample consisted of blood. These receptors were obtained from a woman aged 30 to 39 with Graves' ophthalmopathy. CDR3s include the opening cysteine and the closing phenylalanine or tryptophan. Each record gives: CDR3 length, V gene, J gene, D gene, clone size, CDR3 protein, CDR3 DNA. The D gene is left open where the match is weak. Clone size is shown for a subset of rows, as once, few, many or a class of expanded clone.

CDR3 length: 16
V gene: TRBV5-1
J gene: TRBJ1-3
D gene: NA
clone size: many
CDR3 protein: CASSVGHAASGNTIYF
CDR3 DNA: TGCGCCAGCAGCGTAGGACACGCCGCCTCTGGAAACACCATATATTTT

CDR3 length: 12
V gene: TRBV6-1
J gene: TRBJ1-6
D gene: NA
clone size: NA
CDR3 protein: CASARPNSPLHF
CDR3 DNA: TGTGCCAGCGCCAGGCCTAATTCACCCCTCCACTTT

CDR3 length: 11
V gene: TRBV20-1
J gene: TRBJ2-3
D gene: NA
clone size: many
CDR3 protein: CSWVMTDTQYF
CDR3 DNA: TGCAGTTGGGTCATGACAGATACGCAGTATTTT

CDR3 length: 13
V gene: TRBV30
J gene: TRBJ2-5
D gene: NA
clone size: many
CDR3 protein: CAWSVQPQETQYF
CDR3 DNA: TGTGCCTGGAGTGTGCAGCCACAAGAGACCCAGTACTTC

CDR3 length: 14
V gene: TRBV2
J gene: TRBJ1-4
D gene: TRBD1
clone size: many
CDR3 protein: CASTVGTGGEKLFF
CDR3 DNA: TGTGCCAGCACCGTTGGGACAGGGGGTGAAAAACTGTTTTTT

CDR3 length: 19
V gene: TRBV7-3
J gene: TRBJ2-3
D gene: TRBD2
clone size: NA
CDR3 protein: CASSQNRGGGRFLSDTQYF
CDR3 DNA: TGTGCCAGCAGTCAAAACCGGGGGGGGGGCAGATTTCTTTCAGATACGCAGTATTTT

CDR3 length: 13
V gene: TRBV20-1
J gene: TRBJ2-2
D gene: TRBD2
clone size: many
CDR3 protein: CSARTSAWGELFF
CDR3 DNA: TGCAGTGCTCGGACTAGCGCGTGGGGGGAGCTGTTTTTT

CDR3 length: 15
V gene: TRBV6-2/TRBV6-3
J gene: TRBJ2-1
D gene: NA
clone size: many
CDR3 protein: CASSWAGGPYNEQFF
CDR3 DNA: TGTGCCAGCAGTTGGGCAGGGGGGCCCTACAATGAGCAGTTCTTC

CDR3 length: 13
V gene: TRBV4-1
J gene: TRBJ1-1
D gene: NA
clone size: few
CDR3 protein: CASSRWGGSEAFF
CDR3 DNA: TGCGCCAGCAGCCGTTGGGGGGGGTCTGAAGCTTTCTTT

CDR3 length: 12
V gene: TRBV2
J gene: TRBJ2-7
D gene: NA
clone size: many
CDR3 protein: CASSVNGYEQYF
CDR3 DNA: TGTGCCAGCAGTGTCAACGGTTACGAGCAGTACTTC

CDR3 length: 14
V gene: TRBV12-3/TRBV12-4
J gene: TRBJ2-1
D gene: NA
clone size: many
CDR3 protein: CASSFSGDRDEQFF
CDR3 DNA: TGTGCCAGCAGTTTTTCAGGGGACCGCGATGAGCAGTTCTTC